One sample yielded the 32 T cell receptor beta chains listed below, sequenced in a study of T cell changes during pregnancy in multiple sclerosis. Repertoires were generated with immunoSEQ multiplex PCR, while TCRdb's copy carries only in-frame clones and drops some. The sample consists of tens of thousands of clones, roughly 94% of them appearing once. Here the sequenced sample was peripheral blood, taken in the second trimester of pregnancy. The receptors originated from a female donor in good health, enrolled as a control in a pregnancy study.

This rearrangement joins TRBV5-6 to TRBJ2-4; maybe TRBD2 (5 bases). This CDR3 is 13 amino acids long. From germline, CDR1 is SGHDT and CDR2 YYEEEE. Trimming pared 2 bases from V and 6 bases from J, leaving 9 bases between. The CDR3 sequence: CASSFPGRNIQYF. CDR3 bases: TGTGCCAGCAGCTTTCCGGGGAGAAACATTCAGTACTTC.

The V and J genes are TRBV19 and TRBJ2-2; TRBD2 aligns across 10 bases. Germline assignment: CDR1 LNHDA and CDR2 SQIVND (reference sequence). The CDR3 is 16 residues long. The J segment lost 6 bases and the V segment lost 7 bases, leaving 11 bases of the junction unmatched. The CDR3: CASTKGLAGAAGELFF. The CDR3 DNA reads TGTGCCAGTACCAAAGGGCTAGCGGGGGCTGCCGGGGAGCTGTTTTTT.

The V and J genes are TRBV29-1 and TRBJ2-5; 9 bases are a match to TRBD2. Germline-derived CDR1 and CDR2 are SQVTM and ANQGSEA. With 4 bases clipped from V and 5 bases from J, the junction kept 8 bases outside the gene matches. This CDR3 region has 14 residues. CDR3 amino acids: CSVVGSGRSETQYF. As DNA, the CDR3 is TGCAGCGTTGTAGGTAGCGGGAGATCGGAGACCCAGTACTTC.

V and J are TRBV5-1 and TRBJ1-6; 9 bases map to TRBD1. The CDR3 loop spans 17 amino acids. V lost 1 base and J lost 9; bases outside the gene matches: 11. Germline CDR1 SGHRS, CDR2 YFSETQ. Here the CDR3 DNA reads TGCGCCAGCAGCTTGCTCCCCCTACAGGGGGCAAGTTCACCCCTCCACTTT. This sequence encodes CASSLLPLQGASSPLHF.

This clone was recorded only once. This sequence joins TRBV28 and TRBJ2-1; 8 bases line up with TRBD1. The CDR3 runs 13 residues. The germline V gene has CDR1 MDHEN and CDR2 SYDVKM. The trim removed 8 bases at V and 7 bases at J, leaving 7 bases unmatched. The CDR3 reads CASGQGLRNEQFF. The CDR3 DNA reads TGTGCCAGCGGACAGGGTCTGAGGAATGAGCAGTTCTTC.

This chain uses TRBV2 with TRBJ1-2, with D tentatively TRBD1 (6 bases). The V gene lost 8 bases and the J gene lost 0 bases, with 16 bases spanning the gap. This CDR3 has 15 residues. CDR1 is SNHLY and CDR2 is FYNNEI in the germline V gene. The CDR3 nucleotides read TGTGCCAGCCCGGAAGGGGACACCACTAACTATGGCTACACCTTC. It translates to CASPEGDTTNYGYTF.

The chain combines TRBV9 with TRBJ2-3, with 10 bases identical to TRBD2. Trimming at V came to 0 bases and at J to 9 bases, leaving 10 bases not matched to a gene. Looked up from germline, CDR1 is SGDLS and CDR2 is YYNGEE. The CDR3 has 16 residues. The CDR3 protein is CASSVVSGRAQGTQYF. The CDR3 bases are TGTGCCAGCAGCGTAGTGAGCGGGAGGGCCCAAGGAACGCAGTATTTT.

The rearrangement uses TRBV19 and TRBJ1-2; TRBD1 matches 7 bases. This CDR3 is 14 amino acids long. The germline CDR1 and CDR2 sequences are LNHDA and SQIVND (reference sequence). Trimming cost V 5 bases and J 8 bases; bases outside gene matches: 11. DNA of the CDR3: TGTGCCAGTAGTGTCGAACTATACAGGGGAGGCTACACCTTC. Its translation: CASSVELYRGGYTF.

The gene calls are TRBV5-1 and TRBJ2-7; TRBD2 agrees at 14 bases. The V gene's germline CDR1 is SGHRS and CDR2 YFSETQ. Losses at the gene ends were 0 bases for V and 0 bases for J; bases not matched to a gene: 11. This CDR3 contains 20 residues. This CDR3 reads CASSLVPGLAGVMSSYEQYF. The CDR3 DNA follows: TGCGCCAGCAGCTTGGTACCGGGACTAGCGGGAGTGATGAGCTCCTACGAGCAGTACTTC.

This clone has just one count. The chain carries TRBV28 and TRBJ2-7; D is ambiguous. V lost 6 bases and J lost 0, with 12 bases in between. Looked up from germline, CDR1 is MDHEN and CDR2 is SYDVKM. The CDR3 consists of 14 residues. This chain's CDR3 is CASSPPSSSYEQYF. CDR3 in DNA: TGTGCCAGCAGCCCCCCAAGCTCCTCCTACGAGCAGTACTTC.

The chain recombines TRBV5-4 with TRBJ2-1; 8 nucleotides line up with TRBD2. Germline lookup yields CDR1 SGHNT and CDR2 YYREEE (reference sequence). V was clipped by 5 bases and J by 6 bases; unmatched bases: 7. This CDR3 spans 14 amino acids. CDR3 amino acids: CASRAGLVVNEQFF. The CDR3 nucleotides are TGTGCCAGCAGGGCGGGACTAGTTGTCAATGAGCAGTTCTTC.

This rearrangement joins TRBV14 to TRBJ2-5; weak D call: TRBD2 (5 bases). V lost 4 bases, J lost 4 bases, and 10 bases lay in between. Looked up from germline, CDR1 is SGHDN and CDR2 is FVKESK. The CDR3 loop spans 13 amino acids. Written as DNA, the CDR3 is TGTGCCAGCAGCCCCCCGGGGATAGAGACCCAGTACTTC. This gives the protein CASSPPGIETQYF.

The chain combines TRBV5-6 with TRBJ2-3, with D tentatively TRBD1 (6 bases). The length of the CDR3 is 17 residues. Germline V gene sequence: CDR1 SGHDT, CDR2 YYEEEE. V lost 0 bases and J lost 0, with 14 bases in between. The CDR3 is CASSLAGQGGSTDTQYF. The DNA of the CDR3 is TGTGCCAGCAGCTTGGCTGGACAAGGGGGAAGCACAGATACGCAGTATTTT.

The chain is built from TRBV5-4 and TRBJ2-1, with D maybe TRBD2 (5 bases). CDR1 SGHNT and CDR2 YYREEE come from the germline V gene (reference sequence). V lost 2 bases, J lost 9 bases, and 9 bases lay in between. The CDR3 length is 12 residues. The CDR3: CASSFRGPEQFF. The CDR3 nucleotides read TGTGCCAGCAGCTTCCGGGGTCCTGAGCAGTTCTTC. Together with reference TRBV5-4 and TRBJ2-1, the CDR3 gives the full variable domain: ETGVTQSPTHLIKTRGQQVTLRCSSQSGHNTVSWYQQALGQGPQFIFQYYREEENGRGNFPPRFSGLQFPNYSSELNVNALELDDSALYLCASSFRGPEQFFGPGTRLTVL.

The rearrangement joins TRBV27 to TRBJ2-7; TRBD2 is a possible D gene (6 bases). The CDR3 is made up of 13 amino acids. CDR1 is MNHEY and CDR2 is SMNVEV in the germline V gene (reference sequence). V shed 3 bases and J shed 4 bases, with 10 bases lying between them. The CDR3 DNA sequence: TGTGCCAGCAGTTTGCGGGACGCGTACGAGCAGTACTTC. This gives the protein CASSLRDAYEQYF.

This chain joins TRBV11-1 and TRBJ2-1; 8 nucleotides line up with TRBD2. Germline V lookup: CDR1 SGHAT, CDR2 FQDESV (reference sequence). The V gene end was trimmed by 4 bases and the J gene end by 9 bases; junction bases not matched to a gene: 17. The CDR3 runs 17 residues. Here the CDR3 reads CASSYSEGTRPWGEQFF. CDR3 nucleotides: TGTGCCAGCAGCTACTCAGAGGGGACTAGACCCTGGGGTGAGCAGTTCTTC.

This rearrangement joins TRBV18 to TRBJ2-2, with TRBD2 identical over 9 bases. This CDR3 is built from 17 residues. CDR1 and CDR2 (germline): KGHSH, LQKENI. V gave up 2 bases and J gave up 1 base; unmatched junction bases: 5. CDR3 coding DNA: TGTGCCAGCTCACCAGCCGGACTAGCGCAGAACACCGGGGAGCTGTTTTTT. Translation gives CASSPAGLAQNTGELFF.

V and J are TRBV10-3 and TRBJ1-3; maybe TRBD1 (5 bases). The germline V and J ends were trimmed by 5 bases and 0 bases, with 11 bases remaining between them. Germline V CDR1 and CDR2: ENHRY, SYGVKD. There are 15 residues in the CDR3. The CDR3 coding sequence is TGTGCCATCAGTCCCACAGGAGACTCTGGAAACACCATATATTTT. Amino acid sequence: CAISPTGDSGNTIYF.

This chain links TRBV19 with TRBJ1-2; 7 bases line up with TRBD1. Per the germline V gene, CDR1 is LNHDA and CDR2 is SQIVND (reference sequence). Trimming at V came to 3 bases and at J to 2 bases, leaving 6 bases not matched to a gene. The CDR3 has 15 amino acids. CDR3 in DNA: TGTGCCAGTAGTATCTGGCCGGGACAGAACTATGGCTACACCTTC. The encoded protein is CASSIWPGQNYGYTF.

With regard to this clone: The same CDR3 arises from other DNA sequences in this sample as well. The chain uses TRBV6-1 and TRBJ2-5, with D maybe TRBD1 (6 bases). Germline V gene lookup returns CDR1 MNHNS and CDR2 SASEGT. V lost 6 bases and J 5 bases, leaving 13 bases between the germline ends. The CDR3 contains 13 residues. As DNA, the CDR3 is TGTGCCAGCAGATTAGGGGGTGGCGAGACCCAGTACTTC. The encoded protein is CASRLGGGETQYF.

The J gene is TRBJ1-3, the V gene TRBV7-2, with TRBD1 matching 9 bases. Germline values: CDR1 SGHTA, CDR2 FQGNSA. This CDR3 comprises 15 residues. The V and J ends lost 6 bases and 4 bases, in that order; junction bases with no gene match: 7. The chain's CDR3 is CASRLDRGGGNTIYF. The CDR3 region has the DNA TGTGCCAGCAGATTGGACAGGGGAGGAGGAAACACCATATATTTT.

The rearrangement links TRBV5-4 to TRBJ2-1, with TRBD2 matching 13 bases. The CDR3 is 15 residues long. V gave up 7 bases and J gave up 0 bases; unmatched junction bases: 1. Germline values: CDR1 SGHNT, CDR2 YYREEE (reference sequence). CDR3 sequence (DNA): TGTGCCAGCCGGACTAGCGGGAGCTCCTACAATGAGCAGTTCTTC. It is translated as CASRTSGSSYNEQFF.

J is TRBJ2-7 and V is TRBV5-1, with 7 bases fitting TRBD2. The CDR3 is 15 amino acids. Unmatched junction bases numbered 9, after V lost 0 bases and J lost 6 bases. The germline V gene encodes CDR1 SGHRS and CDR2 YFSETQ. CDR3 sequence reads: CASSLVSAGVVEQYF. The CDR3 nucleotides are TGCGCCAGCAGCTTGGTAAGCGCGGGAGTCGTCGAGCAGTACTTC.

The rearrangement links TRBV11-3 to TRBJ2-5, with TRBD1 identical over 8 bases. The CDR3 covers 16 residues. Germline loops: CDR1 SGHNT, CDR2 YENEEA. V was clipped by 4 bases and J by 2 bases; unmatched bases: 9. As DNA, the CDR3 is TGTGCCAGCAGCTCGACATTTGACAGGGGACAAGAGACCCAGTACTTC. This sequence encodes CASSSTFDRGQETQYF.

CDR3 region: CSVEPPNGNEQYF. The CDR3 DNA reads as TGCAGCGTTGAACCCCCGAACGGTAATGAGCAGTACTTC. V gene TRBV29-1 combines with J gene TRBJ2-7; unclear D gene. Germline CDR1 and CDR2: SQVTM and ANQGSEA. The CDR3 consists of 13 residues. V dropped 2 bases and J dropped 7 bases, with 15 bases sitting between them.

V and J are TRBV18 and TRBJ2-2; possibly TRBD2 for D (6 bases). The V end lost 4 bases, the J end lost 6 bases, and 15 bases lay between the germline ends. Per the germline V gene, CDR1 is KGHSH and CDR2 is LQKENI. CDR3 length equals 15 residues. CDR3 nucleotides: TGTGCCAGCTCACAAGAAACCGGAGGGCCCGGGGAGCTGTTTTTT. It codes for CASSQETGGPGELFF.

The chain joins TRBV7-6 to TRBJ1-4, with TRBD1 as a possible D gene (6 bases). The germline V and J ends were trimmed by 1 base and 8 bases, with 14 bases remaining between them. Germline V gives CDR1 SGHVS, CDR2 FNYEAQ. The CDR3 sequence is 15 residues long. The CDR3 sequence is CASSLEGGDREKLFF. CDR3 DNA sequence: TGTGCCAGCAGCTTAGAAGGGGGGGATCGGGAAAAACTGTTTTTT.

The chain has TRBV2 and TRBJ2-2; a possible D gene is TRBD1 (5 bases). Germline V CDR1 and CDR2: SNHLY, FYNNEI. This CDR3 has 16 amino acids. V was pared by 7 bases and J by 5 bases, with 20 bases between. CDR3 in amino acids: CASIQGARAQTGELFF. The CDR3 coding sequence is TGTGCCAGCATCCAAGGGGCCAGGGCCCAAACCGGGGAGCTGTTTTTT. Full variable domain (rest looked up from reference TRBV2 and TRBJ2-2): EPEVTQTPSHQVTQMGQEVILRCVPISNHLYFYWYRQILGQKVEFLVSFYNNEISEKSEIFDDQFSVERPDGSNFTLKIRSTKLEDSAMYFCASIQGARAQTGELFFGEGSRLTVL.

In nucleotides, the CDR3 is TGTGCCAGCAGCACCCTTCGGGGGAGCTCTGGGGCCAACGTCCTGACTTTC. Protein sequence: CASSTLRGSSGANVLTF. This chain connects TRBV7-9 to TRBJ2-6; a possible D gene is TRBD2 (6 bases). This CDR3 has 17 amino acids. The V gene's germline CDR1 is SEHNR and CDR2 FQNEAQ (reference sequence). Between the trimmed V and J ends, which lost 5 bases and 0 bases, there was a span of 14 bases. Drawing the rest from reference TRBV7-9 and TRBJ2-6, the complete variable domain is DTGVSQNPRHKITKRGQNVTFRCDPISEHNRLYWYRQTLGQGPEFLTYFQNEAQLEKSRLLSDRFSAERPKGSFSTLEIQRTEQGDSAMYLCASSTLRGSSGANVLTFGAGSRLTVL.

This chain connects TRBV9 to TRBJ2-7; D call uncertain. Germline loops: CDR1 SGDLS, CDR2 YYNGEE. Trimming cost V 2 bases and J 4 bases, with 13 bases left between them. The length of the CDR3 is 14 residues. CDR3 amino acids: CASSVGPVNYEQYF. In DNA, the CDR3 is TGTGCCAGCAGCGTTGGGCCAGTTAATTACGAGCAGTACTTC.

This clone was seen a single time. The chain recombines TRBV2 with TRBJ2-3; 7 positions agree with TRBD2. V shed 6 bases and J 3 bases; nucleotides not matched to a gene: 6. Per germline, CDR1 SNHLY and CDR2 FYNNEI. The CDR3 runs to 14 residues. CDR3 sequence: CASRAGRETDTQYF. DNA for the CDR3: TGTGCCAGCAGGGCGGGGCGGGAGACAGATACGCAGTATTTT.

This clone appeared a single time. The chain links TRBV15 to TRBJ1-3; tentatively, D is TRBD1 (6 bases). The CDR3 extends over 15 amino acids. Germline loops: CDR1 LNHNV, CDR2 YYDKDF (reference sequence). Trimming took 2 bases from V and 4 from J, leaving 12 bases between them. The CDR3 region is CATSRQRDTGNTIYF. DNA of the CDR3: TGTGCCACCAGCAGACAACGGGACACCGGAAACACCATATATTTT.